The text below deals with one TCR beta chain. The antigen remains unidentified. Germline V gene data show CDR1 as SGDLS and CDR2 as YYNGEE. Trimming pared 3 bases from V and 4 bases from J, leaving 16 bases between. The CDR3 covers 16 residues. This entry comes from a study of a mutant IDH1 vaccine in newly diagnosed glioma. Clones were read by immunoSEQ multiplex PCR, and TCRdb kept only the in-frame ones, dropping some. The table has roughly 72,000 clones, roughly nine tenths seen once. Time point here: week 5, during vaccination. Vaccination used 300 ug of mutant IDH1 20-mer peptide per dose, with topical imiquimod.

V and J are TRBV9 and TRBJ2-2; weak D call: TRBD1 (5 bases). This TCR was recovered from a woman in her 50s with glioma. Sequenced material: PBMCs, taken from a glioma patient whose treatment included an IDH1 peptide vaccine. CDR3 DNA: TGTGCCAGCAGCGCCAACTTAAGGGGTGGCACCGGGGAGCTGTTTTTT. Encoded protein: CASSANLRGGTGELFF.